Reported below is one T cell receptor beta chain. Its specificity is unknown. In the naive CD8 group, cells lacked CD45RO and were positively selected for CCR7, so terminally differentiated effector memory CD45RA+ cells were left out. Those who donated, Caucasian adults without exception, all lived in Nashville, Tennessee. The source of the sample is a study of shared clonotypes between healthy human individuals. The table came from immunoSEQ multiplex PCR; TCRdb's copy has only in-frame clones and leaves some out. The sample contains about 2.1 million clones, 90% to 95% of which appear only once. This CDR3 is built from 12 residues. Germline V gene data show CDR1 as LNHDA and CDR2 as SQIVND (reference sequence). Trimming removed 11 bases from V and 4 bases from J; junction bases left unmatched: 5. Notes on the study in general: Larger estimated richness was generally recorded for naive subsets relative to memory subsets.

Material for sequencing was naive CD8+ T cells from PBMCs. The chain combines TRBV19 with TRBJ1-2; TRBD1 matches 9 bases. This clonotype was obtained from a man younger than 35 in good health. Some clones in this sample may be carry-over from other donors' samples. CDR3 DNA: TGTGCCGGAGGGGGACAGGGCTATGGCTACACCTTC. Translating gives CAGGGQGYGYTF.